The clone carrying this T cell receptor (beta chain) has ten or more counts. Its antigen is unknown. RNA transcripts were the template for amplifying TCR beta CDR3 regions. In the first-round RT-PCR of the TCR CDR3, the HTBI primer set was used. Using its own MiXCR run on the multiplex PCR reads, TCRdb lists one record per CDR3 protein. The sample lists a few hundred thousand distinct CDR3 sequences, about 45% occurring once. This sample was included in a study of T cells in Graves' hyperthyroidism and ophthalmopathy. Study findings and constraints: A model of 13 V-J features distinguished ophthalmopathy from stable hyperthyroidism. Blood also showed most of the thyroid clonotypes that were expanded above 0.001. The model identified upcoming ophthalmopathy a median approximately six months ahead of onset.

When ophthalmopathy did not progress within 18 months, Graves' hyperthyroidism was considered stable. This CDR3 comprises 15 residues. The germline V gene has CDR1 SGDLS and CDR2 YYNGEE. J gave up 10 bases and V 3 bases, and 11 bases lay outside the gene matches. V gene TRBV9 combines with J gene TRBJ2-7, with 12 bases aligning to TRBD2. The TCR sequence derives from a woman aged 18-29 years with Graves' hyperthyroidism. The sequenced sample was peripheral blood or thyroid tissue (not recorded which). The CDR3 DNA is TGTGCCAGCAGCGAGACCGCTAGCGGGAGGGCCGATCAGTACTTC. Residues: CASSETASGRADQYF.